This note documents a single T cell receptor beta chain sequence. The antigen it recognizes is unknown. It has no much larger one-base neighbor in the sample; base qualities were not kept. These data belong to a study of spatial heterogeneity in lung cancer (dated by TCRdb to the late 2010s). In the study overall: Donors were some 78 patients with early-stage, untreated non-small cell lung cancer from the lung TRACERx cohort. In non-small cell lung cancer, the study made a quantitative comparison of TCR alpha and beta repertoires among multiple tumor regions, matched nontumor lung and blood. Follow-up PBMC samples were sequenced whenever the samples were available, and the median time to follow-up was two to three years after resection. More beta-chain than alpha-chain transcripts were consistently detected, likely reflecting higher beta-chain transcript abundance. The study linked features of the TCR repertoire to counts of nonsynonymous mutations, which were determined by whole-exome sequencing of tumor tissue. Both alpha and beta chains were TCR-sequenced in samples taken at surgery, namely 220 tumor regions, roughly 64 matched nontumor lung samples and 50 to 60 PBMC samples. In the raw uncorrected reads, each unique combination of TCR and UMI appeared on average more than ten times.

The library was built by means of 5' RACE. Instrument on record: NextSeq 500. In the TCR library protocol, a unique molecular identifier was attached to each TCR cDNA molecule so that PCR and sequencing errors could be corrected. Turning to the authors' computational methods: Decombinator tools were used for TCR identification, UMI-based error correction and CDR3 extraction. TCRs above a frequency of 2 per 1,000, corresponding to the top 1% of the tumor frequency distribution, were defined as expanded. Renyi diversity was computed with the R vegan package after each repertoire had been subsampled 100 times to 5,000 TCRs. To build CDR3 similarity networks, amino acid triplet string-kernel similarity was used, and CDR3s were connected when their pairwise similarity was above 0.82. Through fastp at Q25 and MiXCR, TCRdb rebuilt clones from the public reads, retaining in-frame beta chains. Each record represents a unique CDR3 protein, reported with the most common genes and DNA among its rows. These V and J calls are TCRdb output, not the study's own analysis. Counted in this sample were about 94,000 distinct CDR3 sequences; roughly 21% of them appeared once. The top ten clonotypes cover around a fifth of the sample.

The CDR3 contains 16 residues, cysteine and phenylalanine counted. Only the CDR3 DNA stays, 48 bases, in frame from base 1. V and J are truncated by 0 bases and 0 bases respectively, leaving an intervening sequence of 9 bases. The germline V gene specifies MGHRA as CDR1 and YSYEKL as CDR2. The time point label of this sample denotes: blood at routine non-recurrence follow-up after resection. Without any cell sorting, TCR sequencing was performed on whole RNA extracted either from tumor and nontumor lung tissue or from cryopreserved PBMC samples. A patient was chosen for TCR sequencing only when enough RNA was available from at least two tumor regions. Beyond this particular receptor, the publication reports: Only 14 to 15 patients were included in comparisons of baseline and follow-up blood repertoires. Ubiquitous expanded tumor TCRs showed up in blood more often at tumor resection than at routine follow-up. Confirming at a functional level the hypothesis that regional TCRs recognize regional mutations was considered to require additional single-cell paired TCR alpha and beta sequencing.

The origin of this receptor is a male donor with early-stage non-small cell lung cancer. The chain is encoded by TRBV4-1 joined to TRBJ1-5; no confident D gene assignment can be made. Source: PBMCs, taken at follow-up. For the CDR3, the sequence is CASSQEPGLSNQPQHF. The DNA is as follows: TGCGCCAGCAGCCAAGAACCGGGCCTTAGCAATCAGCCCCAGCATTTT.